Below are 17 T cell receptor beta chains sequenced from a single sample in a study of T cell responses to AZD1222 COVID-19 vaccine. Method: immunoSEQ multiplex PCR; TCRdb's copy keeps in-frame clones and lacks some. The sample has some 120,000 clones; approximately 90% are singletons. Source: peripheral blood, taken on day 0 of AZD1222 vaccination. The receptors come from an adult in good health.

CDR3 loop: CASSFESSRDNEQFF. CDR3 nucleotides: TGTGCCAGCAGTTTTGAGTCTAGCCGGGACAATGAGCAGTTCTTC. The chain joins TRBV27 to TRBJ2-1; D may be TRBD2 (5 bases). This CDR3 spans 15 amino acids. The V gene's germline CDR1 is MNHEY and CDR2 SMNVEV (reference sequence). Between the trimmed V and J ends, which lost 3 bases and 5 bases, there was a span of 14 bases.

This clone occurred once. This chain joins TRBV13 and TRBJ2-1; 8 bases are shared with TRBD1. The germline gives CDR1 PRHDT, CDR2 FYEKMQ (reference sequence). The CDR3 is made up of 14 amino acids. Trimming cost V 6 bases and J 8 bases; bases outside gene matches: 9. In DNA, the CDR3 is TGTGCCAGCAGACCCACAGGGGGAGGCGATGAGCAGTTCTTC. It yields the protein CASRPTGGGDEQFF.

This CDR3 is CASSRTGSTEAFF. DNA for the CDR3: TGCGCCAGCAGCCGTACAGGAAGCACTGAAGCTTTCTTT. The chain is built from TRBV4-1 and TRBJ1-1; maybe TRBD1 (5 bases). V dropped 4 bases and J dropped 4 bases, with 10 bases sitting between them. The length of the CDR3 is 13 residues. CDR1 MGHRA and CDR2 YSYEKL come from the germline V gene.

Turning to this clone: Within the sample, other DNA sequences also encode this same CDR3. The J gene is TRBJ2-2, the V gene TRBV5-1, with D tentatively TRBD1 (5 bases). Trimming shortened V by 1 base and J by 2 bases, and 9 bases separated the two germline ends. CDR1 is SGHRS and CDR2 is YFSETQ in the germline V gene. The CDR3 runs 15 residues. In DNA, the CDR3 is TGCGCCAGCAGCTTGTCAGGGTCCAACACCGGGGAGCTGTTTTTT. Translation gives CASSLSGSNTGELFF.

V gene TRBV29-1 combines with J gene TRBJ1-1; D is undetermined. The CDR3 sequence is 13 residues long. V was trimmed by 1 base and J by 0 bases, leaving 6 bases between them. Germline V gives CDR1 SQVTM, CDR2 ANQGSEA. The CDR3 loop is CSVEGGLNTEAFF. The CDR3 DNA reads TGCAGCGTTGAAGGTGGATTGAACACTGAAGCTTTCTTT. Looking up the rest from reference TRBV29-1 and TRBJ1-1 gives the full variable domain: SAVISQKPSRDICQRGTSLTIQCQVDSQVTMMFWYRQQPGQSLTLIATANQGSEATYESGFVIDKFPISRPNLTFSTLTVSNMSPEDSSIYLCSVEGGLNTEAFFGQGTRLTVV.

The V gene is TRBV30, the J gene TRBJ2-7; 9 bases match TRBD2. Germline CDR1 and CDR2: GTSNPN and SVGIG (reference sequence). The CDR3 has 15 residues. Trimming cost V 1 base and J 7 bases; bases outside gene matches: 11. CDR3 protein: CAWSEIGGRAFEQYF. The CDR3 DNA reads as TGTGCCTGGAGTGAAATCGGCGGGAGGGCCTTTGAGCAGTACTTC.

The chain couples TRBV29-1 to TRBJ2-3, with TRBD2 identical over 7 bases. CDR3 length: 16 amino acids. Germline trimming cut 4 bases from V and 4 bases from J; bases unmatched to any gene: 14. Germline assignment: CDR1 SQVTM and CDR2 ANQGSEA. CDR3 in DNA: TGCAGCGTTGTGGAGAGTCTTCGGGAGGCGGCAGATACGCAGTATTTT. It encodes CSVVESLREAADTQYF.

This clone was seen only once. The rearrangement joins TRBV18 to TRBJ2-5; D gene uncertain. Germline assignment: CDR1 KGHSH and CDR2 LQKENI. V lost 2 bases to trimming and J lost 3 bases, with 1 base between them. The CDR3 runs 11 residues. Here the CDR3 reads CASSPKETQYF. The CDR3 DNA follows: TGTGCCAGCTCACCAAAAGAGACCCAGTACTTC.

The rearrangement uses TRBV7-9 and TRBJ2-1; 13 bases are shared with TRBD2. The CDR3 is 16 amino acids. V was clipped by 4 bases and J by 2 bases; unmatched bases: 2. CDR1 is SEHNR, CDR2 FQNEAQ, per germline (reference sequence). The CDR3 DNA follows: TGTGCCAGCAGCTCAGGGACTAGCGGGACCTACAATGAGCAGTTCTTC. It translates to CASSSGTSGTYNEQFF. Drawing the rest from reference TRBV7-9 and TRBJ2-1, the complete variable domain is DTGVSQNPRHKITKRGQNVTFRCDPISEHNRLYWYRQTLGQGPEFLTYFQNEAQLEKSRLLSDRFSAERPKGSFSTLEIQRTEQGDSAMYLCASSSGTSGTYNEQFFGPGTRLTVL.

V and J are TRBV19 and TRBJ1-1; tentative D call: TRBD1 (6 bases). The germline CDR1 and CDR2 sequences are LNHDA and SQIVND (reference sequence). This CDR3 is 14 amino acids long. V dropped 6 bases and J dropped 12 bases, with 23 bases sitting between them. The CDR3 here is CASRETGSNFVTFF. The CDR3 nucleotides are TGTGCCAGTAGAGAGACAGGCTCAAATTTTGTGACTTTCTTT. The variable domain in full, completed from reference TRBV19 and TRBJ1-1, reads DGGITQSPKYLFRKEGQNVTLSCEQNLNHDAMYWYRQDPGQGLRLIYYSQIVNDFQKGDIAEGYSVSREKKESFPLTVTSAQKNPTAFYLCASRETGSNFVTFFGQGTRLTVV.

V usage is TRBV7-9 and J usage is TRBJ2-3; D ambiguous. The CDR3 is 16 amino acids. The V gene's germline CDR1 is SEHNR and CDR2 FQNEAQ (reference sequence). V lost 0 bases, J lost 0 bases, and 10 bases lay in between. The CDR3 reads CASSLAQVSSTDTQYF. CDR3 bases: TGTGCCAGCAGCTTAGCTCAGGTTTCTAGCACAGATACGCAGTATTTT. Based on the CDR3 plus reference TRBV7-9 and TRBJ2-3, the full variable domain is DTGVSQNPRHKITKRGQNVTFRCDPISEHNRLYWYRQTLGQGPEFLTYFQNEAQLEKSRLLSDRFSAERPKGSFSTLEIQRTEQGDSAMYLCASSLAQVSSTDTQYFGPGTRLTVL.

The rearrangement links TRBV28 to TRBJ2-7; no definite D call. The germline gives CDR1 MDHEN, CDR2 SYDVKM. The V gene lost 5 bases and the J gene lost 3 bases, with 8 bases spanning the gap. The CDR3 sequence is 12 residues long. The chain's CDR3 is CASSPMVYEQYF. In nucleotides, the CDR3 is TGTGCCAGCAGTCCCATGGTCTACGAGCAGTACTTC. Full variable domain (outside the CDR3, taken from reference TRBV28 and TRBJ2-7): DVKVTQSSRYLVKRTGEKVFLECVQDMDHENMFWYRQDPGLGLRLIYFSYDVKMKEKGDIPEGYSVSREKKERFSLILESASTNQTSMYLCASSPMVYEQYFGPGTRLTVT.

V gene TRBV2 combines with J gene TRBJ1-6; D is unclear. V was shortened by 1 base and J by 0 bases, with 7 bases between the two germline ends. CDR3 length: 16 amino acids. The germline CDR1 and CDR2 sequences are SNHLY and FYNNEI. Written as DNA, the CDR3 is TGTGCCAGCAGTGAAGACAGAAGCTCCTATAATTCACCCCTCCACTTT. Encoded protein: CASSEDRSSYNSPLHF.

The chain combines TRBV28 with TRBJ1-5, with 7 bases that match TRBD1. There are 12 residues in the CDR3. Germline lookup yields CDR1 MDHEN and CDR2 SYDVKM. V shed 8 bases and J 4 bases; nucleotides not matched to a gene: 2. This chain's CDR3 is CASGTANQPQHF. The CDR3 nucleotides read TGTGCCAGCGGGACAGCTAATCAGCCCCAGCATTTT.

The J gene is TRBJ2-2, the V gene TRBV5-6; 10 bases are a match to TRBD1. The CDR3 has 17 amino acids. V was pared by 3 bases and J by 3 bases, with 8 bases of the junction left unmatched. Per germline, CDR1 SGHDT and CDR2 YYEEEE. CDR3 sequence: CASSSLTGGYYTGELFF. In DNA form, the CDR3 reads TGTGCCAGCAGCTCTTTGACAGGGGGCTATTACACCGGGGAGCTGTTTTTT.

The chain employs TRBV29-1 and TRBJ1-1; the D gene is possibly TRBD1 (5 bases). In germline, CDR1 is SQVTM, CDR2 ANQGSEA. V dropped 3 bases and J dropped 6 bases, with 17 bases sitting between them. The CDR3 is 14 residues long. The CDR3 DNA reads TGCAGCGTTGATCGGGGGGTGATCGGCGCTGAAGCTTTCTTT. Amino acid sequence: CSVDRGVIGAEAFF.

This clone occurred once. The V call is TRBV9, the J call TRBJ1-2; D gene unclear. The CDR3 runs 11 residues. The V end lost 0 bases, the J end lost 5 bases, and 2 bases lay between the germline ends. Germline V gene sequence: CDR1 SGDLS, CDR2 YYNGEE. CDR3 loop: CASSVGYGYTF. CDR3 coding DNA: TGTGCCAGCAGCGTAGGGTATGGCTACACCTTC.